What follows describes a single TCR beta chain. Its antigen remains unknown. The sample is drawn from a study of shared clonotypes between healthy human individuals. Broader study findings: It was the non-shared clonotypes that had lower generation probabilities than clonotypes shared by all four donors. Among donors, sharing of clonotypes was expected to be affected by sequencing depth.

CDR3 size: 13 residues. The germline V gene encodes CDR1 LNHNV and CDR2 YYDKDF (reference sequence). V gave up 8 bases and J gave up 4 bases, with 13 bases separating them. Data came from immunoSEQ multiplex PCR; TCRdb stores just in-frame clones and leaves some out. The table includes over 2 million clones, about 95% detected once. Naive-designated CD8 cells lacked CD45RO, were positively enriched for CCR7, and omitted terminally differentiated effector memory CD45RA+ cells. The genes are TRBV15 and TRBJ2-3; D is ambiguous. Material for sequencing was naive CD8+ T cells sorted from blood. The TCR was taken from a man aged 18-30 years in good health. DNA for the CDR3: TGTGCCACCGGTGGTCAGCCCCCAGATACGCAGTATTTT. Amino acid sequence: CATGGQPPDTQYF.